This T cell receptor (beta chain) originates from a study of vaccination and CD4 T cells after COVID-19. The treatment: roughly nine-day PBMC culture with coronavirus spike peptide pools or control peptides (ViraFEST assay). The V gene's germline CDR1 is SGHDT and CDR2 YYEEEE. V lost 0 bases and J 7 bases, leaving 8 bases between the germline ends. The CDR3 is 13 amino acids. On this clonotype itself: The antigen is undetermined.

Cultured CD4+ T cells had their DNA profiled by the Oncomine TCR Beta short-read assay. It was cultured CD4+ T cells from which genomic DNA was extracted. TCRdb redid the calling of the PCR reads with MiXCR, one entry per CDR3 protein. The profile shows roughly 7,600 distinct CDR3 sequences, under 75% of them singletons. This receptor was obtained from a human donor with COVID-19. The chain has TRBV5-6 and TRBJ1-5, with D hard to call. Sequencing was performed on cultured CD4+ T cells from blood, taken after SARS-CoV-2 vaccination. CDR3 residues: CASSLERRQPQHF. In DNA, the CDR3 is TGTGCCAGCAGCTTGGAAAGACGGCAGCCCCAGCATTTT.